This TCR beta chain was documented in a study of chemoradiotherapy in HPV16-positive cancers (dated by TCRdb to 2021 to 2024). Some background on the complete study: Using functional T-cell assays on cells from two HPV16-positive patients, the researchers defined candidate HPV-specific T-cell clones and common TCR motifs. The candidate HPV-specific TCRs and motifs were then tracked in TCR repertoires from more than 85 patients with HPV-related cancers. Whether T-cell immunity against the HPV oncoproteins E6 and E7 changes during chemoradiotherapy and whether survival is affected by this immunity were examined in the study. What the study reported, not specific to this receptor: The survival association was reported for HPV16-positive patients, and the functional definition of HPV-specific T cells was derived from only two HPV16-positive patients. In HPV16-positive patients, expansion of HPV-responsive T cells during chemoradiotherapy was found to be associated with improved recurrence-free survival. Expansion of candidate HPV-specific clones and E7-related TCR motifs was observed in the tumor microenvironment during treatment, whereas no such expansion was observed for non-HPV-specific T cells.

The CDR3 sequence holds 15 residues, the cysteine and phenylalanine included. The DNA shown is the 45-base CDR3, in frame from base 1. Trimming removed 2 bases from V and 4 bases from J, leaving 13 bases between the germline ends. From the germline V gene, CDR1 is SGHRS and CDR2 is YFSETQ. Because repertoires were sampled repeatedly during chemoradiotherapy, clonal expansion in the tumor microenvironment could be followed. Library preparation employed the immunoSEQ multiplex PCR assay. Imported from immuneACCESS, the table was reduced by TCRdb to in-frame sequences with V and J called. These copies leave out some clones; in studies compared against another copy, an unresolved V gene accounts for under half, and the cause of the remainder is not known. In this sample the table shows roughly 11,000 clones, roughly nine tenths of which occur a single time. The top ten hold under 2% of the sample. Concerning this clone itself: What antigen it recognizes has not been identified. Within one base of it there is no much larger clone, and no base qualities were kept.

This TCR was recovered from a human donor with HPV-associated anogenital cancer. Recombination connected TRBV5-1 to TRBJ1-5; TRBD1 is a possible D gene, resting on 6 matching bases. The specimen comprised blood, sampled from a patient who underwent chemoradiotherapy. The CDR3 protein sequence reads: CASSFSGAGNQPQHF. The sequenced DNA: TGCGCCAGCAGCTTTTCAGGGGCGGGGAATCAGCCCCAGCATTTT.